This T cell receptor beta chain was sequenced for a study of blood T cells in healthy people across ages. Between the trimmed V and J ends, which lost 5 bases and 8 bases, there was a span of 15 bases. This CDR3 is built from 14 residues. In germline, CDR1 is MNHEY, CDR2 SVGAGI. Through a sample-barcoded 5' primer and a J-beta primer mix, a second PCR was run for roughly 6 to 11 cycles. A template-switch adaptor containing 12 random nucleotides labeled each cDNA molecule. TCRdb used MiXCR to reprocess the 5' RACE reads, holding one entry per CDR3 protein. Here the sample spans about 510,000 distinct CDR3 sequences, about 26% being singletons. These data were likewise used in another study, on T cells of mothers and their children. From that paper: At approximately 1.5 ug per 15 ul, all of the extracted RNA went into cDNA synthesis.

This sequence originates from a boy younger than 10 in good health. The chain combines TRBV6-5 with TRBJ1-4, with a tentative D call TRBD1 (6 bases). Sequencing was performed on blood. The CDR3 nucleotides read TGTGCCAGCAGTCGCCTCTGGGGGCTCGAAAAACTGTTTTTT. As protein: CASSRLWGLEKLFF.